This T cell receptor beta chain was captured by sequencing in a study of T-cell reconstitution after alpha-beta-depleted transplantation in children. Trimming shortened V by 0 bases and J by 7 bases, and 10 bases separated the two germline ends. Germline-derived CDR1 and CDR2 are SQVTM and ANQGSEA. The CDR3 has 13 residues. Preparation of the TCRbeta library involved a method that used unique molecular identifiers. Using its own MiXCR run on the PCR reads, TCRdb lists one record per CDR3 protein. The sample lists roughly 490,000 distinct CDR3 sequences, roughly an eighth occurring once. Whole-study findings and limits: As was reported, about two months after transplant, alpha-beta T cells came from several hundred expanded graft clones. Newly produced T cells mostly provided counts and TCRbeta diversity after one year, as hyperexpanded clones declined.

As concerns this clonotype: The antigen is not known.

The sequencing used PBMCs, mostly from graft donor cells, collected 180 days after TCRalphabeta/CD19-depleted stem cell transplant. The sequence derives from a female patient between 2 and 10 years old who had a stem cell transplant for aplastic anemia, so the T cells may come from the graft donor. This sequence joins TRBV29-1 and TRBJ2-1, with D hard to call. CDR3: CSVEDRGVNEQFF. In DNA form, the CDR3 reads TGCAGCGTTGAAGATCGTGGGGTGAATGAGCAGTTCTTC.